Below are 31 T cell receptor beta chains sequenced from a single sample in a study of blood T cell repertoires in COVID-19. Some clones are missing from TCRdb's copy, which holds only in-frame ones; the method was immunoSEQ multiplex PCR. The repertoire has a few hundred thousand clones, 70% to 90% of them found once; the top ten carry roughly 6.3%. Sequencing was performed on PBMCs or T cells enriched from blood (not recorded which). These receptors were collected from a woman aged 35 to 49 who had recovered from COVID-19.

In nucleotides, the CDR3 is TGTGCTAGTGGTACCACCGTAGGGGGGAACACTGAAGCTTTCTTT. Translating it yields CASGTTVGGNTEAFF. The V and J genes are TRBV12-5 and TRBJ1-1; perhaps TRBD1 as D (6 bases). V was cut by 5 bases and J by 1 base, with 14 bases left in between. Germline V gene sequence: CDR1 LGHNT, CDR2 FRNRAP. This CDR3 comprises 15 residues.

J is TRBJ1-6 and V is TRBV7-2; D is uncertain. V gave up 0 bases and J gave up 10 bases, with 13 bases separating them. Germline CDR1 reads SGHTA; CDR2 reads FQGNSA. There are 15 residues in the CDR3. The CDR3 DNA follows: TGTGCCAGCAGCTTAGCGCTTAAACACCACTCACCCCTCCACTTT. This encodes CASSLALKHHSPLHF.

The rearrangement uses TRBV12-5 and TRBJ2-3; 15 bases line up with TRBD2. J gave up 6 bases and V 6 bases, and 7 bases lay outside the gene matches. Germline CDR1 and CDR2: LGHNT and FRNRAP. This CDR3 is 16 amino acids long. The chain's CDR3 is CASGLGLAGGSDTQYF. The CDR3 DNA reads as TGTGCTAGTGGACTCGGACTAGCGGGAGGGAGTGATACGCAGTATTTT.

The V and J genes are TRBV28 and TRBJ2-7; 10 bases fit TRBD2. CDR1 is MDHEN, CDR2 SYDVKM, per germline. This CDR3 contains 15 residues. After removal of 6 bases from V and 2 bases from J, the junction contained 7 bases not matched to a gene. The DNA of the CDR3 is TGTGCCAGCAGGGGCAGCGGGAGGGCCACCTACGAGCAGTACTTC. This gives the protein CASRGSGRATYEQYF.

The chain couples TRBV4-1 to TRBJ1-1, with TRBD1 matching 7 bases. The CDR3 has 16 residues. The germline CDR1 and CDR2 sequences are MGHRA and YSYEKL. V gave up 1 base and J gave up 0 bases; unmatched junction bases: 5. CDR3 sequence reads: CASSQGYRGMNTEAFF. CDR3 coding DNA: TGCGCCAGCAGCCAAGGCTACAGGGGAATGAACACTGAAGCTTTCTTT.

CDR3 protein: CSVEGTLYGYTF. Here the CDR3 DNA reads TGCAGCGTTGAAGGGACATTGTATGGCTACACCTTC. The rearrangement joins TRBV29-1 to TRBJ1-2; tentative D call: TRBD1 (5 bases). This CDR3 spans 12 amino acids. The V end was cut by 1 base, the J end by 5 bases, with 8 bases between. Germline V gene sequence: CDR1 SQVTM, CDR2 ANQGSEA.

The chain has TRBV7-2 and TRBJ2-7; 8 nucleotides align to TRBD2. The CDR3 is 15 residues long. The J segment lost 6 bases and the V segment lost 3 bases, leaving 10 bases of the junction unmatched. Per the germline V gene, CDR1 is SGHTA and CDR2 is FQGNSA. As DNA, the CDR3 is TGTGCCAGCAGCTTCAGTTTGAGCGGGAGTAGCGAGCAGTACTTC. It yields the protein CASSFSLSGSSEQYF.

A single count supports this clone. The chain links TRBV2 to TRBJ2-2; D is unclear. Trimming pared 11 bases from V and 2 bases from J, leaving 18 bases between. The CDR3 has 15 amino acids. Germline lookup yields CDR1 SNHLY and CDR2 FYNNEI. The CDR3 bases are TGTGCCTATTGGCAGGTCCGTTCTAACACCGGGGAGCTGTTTTTT. It specifies CAYWQVRSNTGELFF.

The rearrangement joins TRBV15 to TRBJ2-1, with D tentatively TRBD1 (6 bases). The CDR3 length is 13 residues. Looked up from germline, CDR1 is LNHNV and CDR2 is YYDKDF (reference sequence). Trimming removed 0 bases from V and 7 bases from J, with 7 bases in between. CDR3 region: CATSRERGNEQFF. CDR3 in DNA: TGTGCCACCAGCAGAGAGAGGGGGAATGAGCAGTTCTTC.

This clone was observed a handful of times. The chain combines TRBV6-2 or TRBV6-3 with TRBJ1-4; D perhaps matches TRBD1 (6 bases). The length of the CDR3 is 16 residues. V lost 2 bases and J 7 bases, leaving 17 bases between the germline ends. Germline CDR1 reads MNHEY; CDR2 reads SVGEGT. The chain's CDR3 is CASSYRRQEGGEKLFF. The CDR3 DNA reads as TGTGCCAGCAGTTACCGACGACAGGAAGGAGGTGAAAAACTGTTTTTT.

The genes are TRBV28 and TRBJ1-1, with 10 bases identical to TRBD1. J lost 1 base, V lost 6 bases, and 2 bases had no gene match. The germline CDR1 and CDR2 sequences are MDHEN and SYDVKM. The CDR3 is 14 residues long. Written as DNA, the CDR3 is TGTGCCAGCAGGACAGGGGGCGAGAACACTGAAGCTTTCTTT. Translating it yields CASRTGGENTEAFF.

The chain recombines TRBV6-5 with TRBJ1-5; D not certain. The germline V gene has CDR1 MNHEY and CDR2 SVGAGI. This CDR3 has 13 amino acids. V was shortened by 8 bases and J by 5 bases, with 13 bases between the two germline ends. CDR3 region: CASGLSPYQPQHF. CDR3 bases: TGTGCCAGCGGGCTATCCCCGTATCAGCCCCAGCATTTT.

This rearrangement joins TRBV25-1 to TRBJ2-2, with TRBD2 identical over 9 bases. V lost 6 bases and J lost 2; bases outside the gene matches: 4. This CDR3 has 15 residues. Germline-derived CDR1 and CDR2 are MGHDK and SYGVNS. The CDR3 loop is CASRIAGANTGELFF. The CDR3 DNA reads TGTGCCAGCAGAATAGCGGGAGCCAACACCGGGGAGCTGTTTTTT.

The chain employs TRBV2 and TRBJ2-7; the D gene is possibly TRBD2 (5 bases). The germline V and J ends were trimmed by 7 bases and 5 bases, with 18 bases remaining between them. The CDR3 has 14 residues. Per the germline V gene, CDR1 is SNHLY and CDR2 is FYNNEI. CDR3 DNA: TGTGCCAGCACTGTAAGCGGTTCGGACCACGAGCAGTACTTC. Translated, it gives CASTVSGSDHEQYF.

This chain uses TRBV9 with TRBJ2-2, with TRBD2 identical over 9 bases. J lost 9 bases, V lost 0 bases, and 9 bases had no gene match. The CDR3 spans 16 residues. Germline V gives CDR1 SGDLS, CDR2 YYNGEE. As DNA, the CDR3 is TGTGCCAGCAGCGTAGAGGTTAGCGGGAGAAGGTGGGAGCTGTTTTTT. Translation: CASSVEVSGRRWELFF.

This chain links TRBV30 with TRBJ2-5; TRBD1 agrees at 8 bases. V lost 4 bases, J lost 7 bases, and 5 bases stayed unmatched. CDR1 GTSNPN and CDR2 SVGIG come from the germline V gene (reference sequence). This CDR3 is built from 12 residues. CDR3 sequence reads: CAWTQGAGTQYF. As DNA, the CDR3 is TGTGCCTGGACGCAGGGGGCGGGGACCCAGTACTTC.

The rearrangement links TRBV2 to TRBJ2-2; 13 nucleotides align to TRBD2. The junction had 1 base not matched to a gene; V was cut back by 6 bases and J by 0 bases. This CDR3 has 16 amino acids. Germline V lookup: CDR1 SNHLY, CDR2 FYNNEI. The CDR3 loop is CASRGTSGANTGELFF. CDR3 in DNA: TGTGCCAGCAGGGGGACTAGCGGGGCGAACACCGGGGAGCTGTTTTTT.

Here the CDR3 reads CASRKIPGQTTNEKLFF. In nucleotides, the CDR3 is TGTGCCAGCCGCAAAATTCCGGGACAGACAACTAATGAAAAACTGTTTTTT. The chain recombines TRBV7-9 with TRBJ1-4; 7 bases map to TRBD1. V dropped 8 bases and J dropped 0; count of bases not matched to a gene: 12. CDR1 SEHNR and CDR2 FQNEAQ come from the germline V gene (reference sequence). This CDR3 contains 17 residues.

This clone has only one observation. The J gene is TRBJ2-2, the V gene TRBV6-5, with TRBD2 matching over 12 bases. Trimming took 10 bases from V and 2 from J; bases not matched to a gene: 2. Germline lookup yields CDR1 MNHEY and CDR2 SVGAGI. The CDR3 consists of 14 residues. The DNA for the CDR3 is TGTGCCATTGGACTAGCGGGAAACACCGGGGAGCTGTTTTTT. Its translation: CAIGLAGNTGELFF.

V is TRBV2 and J is TRBJ1-2; D is uncertain. Trimming shortened V by 6 bases and J by 2 bases, and 10 bases separated the two germline ends. This CDR3 has 13 amino acids. Germline CDR1 is SNHLY and CDR2 is FYNNEI. DNA of the CDR3: TGTGCCAGCAGCCTTGAGATCAACTATGGCTACACCTTC. This translates into CASSLEINYGYTF. The complete variable domain, with remaining parts taken from reference TRBV2 and TRBJ1-2, reads EPEVTQTPSHQVTQMGQEVILRCVPISNHLYFYWYRQILGQKVEFLVSFYNNEISEKSEIFDDQFSVERPDGSNFTLKIRSTKLEDSAMYFCASSLEINYGYTFGSGTRLTVV.

The V call is TRBV5-1, the J call TRBJ2-7, with D tentatively TRBD2 (6 bases). CDR1 and CDR2 (germline): SGHRS, YFSETQ. The length of the CDR3 is 15 residues. Trimming removed 0 bases from V and 4 bases from J, with 14 bases in between. The CDR3 nucleotides read TGCGCCAGCAGCTTGGTTCCGGGAGAAGGATACGAGCAGTACTTC. Its protein product is CASSLVPGEGYEQYF. The variable domain in full, completed from reference TRBV5-1 and TRBJ2-7, reads KAGVTQTPRYLIKTRGQQVTLSCSPISGHRSVSWYQQTPGQGLQFLFEYFSETQRNKGNFPGRFSGRQFSNSRSEMNVSTLELGDSALYLCASSLVPGEGYEQYFGPGTRLTVT.

The genes are TRBV3-1 (or the pseudogene TRBV3-2) and TRBJ2-2; no definite D call. CDR3 length equals 13 residues. Trimming stripped 1 base from V and 6 bases from J, with 6 bases between. Germline V CDR1 and CDR2: LGHDT, YNNKEL (reference sequence). The CDR3 sequence: CASSQATAGELFF. CDR3 bases: TGTGCCAGCAGCCAAGCCACGGCCGGGGAGCTGTTTTTT.

CDR3: CASSPLAGGVGFF. CDR3 nucleotides: TGTGCCAGCAGTCCACTAGCGGGAGGGGTGGGGTTCTTC. This chain links TRBV27 with TRBJ2-1, with 13 bases aligning to TRBD2. Germline CDR1 and CDR2: MNHEY and SMNVEV (reference sequence). The CDR3 sequence is 13 residues long. J was trimmed by 15 bases and V by 5 bases; bases with no gene match: 7.

This clone was counted a single time. The chain combines TRBV18 with TRBJ2-7; 10 bases are a match to TRBD2. The J segment lost 2 bases and the V segment lost 2 bases, leaving 12 bases of the junction unmatched. The CDR3 is made up of 18 amino acids. In germline, CDR1 is KGHSH, CDR2 LQKENI. This CDR3 is CASSPKGTGLATPYEQYF. The CDR3 coding sequence is TGTGCCAGCTCACCAAAGGGCACGGGACTAGCGACACCCTACGAGCAGTACTTC.

The chain carries TRBV5-1 and TRBJ1-1; no reliable D call. The CDR3 is 13 amino acids. V lost 1 base and J 10 bases, leaving 14 bases between the germline ends. Germline loops: CDR1 SGHRS, CDR2 YFSETQ. The CDR3 loop reads CASSLYRAEGAFF. CDR3 coding DNA: TGCGCCAGCAGCTTGTACAGAGCGGAAGGAGCTTTCTTT.

The rearrangement links TRBV2 to TRBJ1-2, with TRBD1 identical over 7 bases. This CDR3 is 13 amino acids long. Germline V gene lookup returns CDR1 SNHLY and CDR2 FYNNEI. V lost 6 bases to trimming and J lost 8 bases; unmatched junction nucleotides: 9. Here the CDR3 reads CASRADRVGGYTF. CDR3 coding DNA: TGTGCCAGCAGAGCCGACAGGGTCGGGGGCTACACCTTC. Filled out from reference TRBV2 and TRBJ1-2, the complete variable domain reads EPEVTQTPSHQVTQMGQEVILRCVPISNHLYFYWYRQILGQKVEFLVSFYNNEISEKSEIFDDQFSVERPDGSNFTLKIRSTKLEDSAMYFCASRADRVGGYTFGSGTRLTVV.

The chain uses TRBV6-2 or TRBV6-3 and TRBJ2-3; TRBD2 agrees at 8 bases. Trimming at V came to 2 bases and at J to 2 bases, leaving 6 bases not matched to a gene. The CDR3 is 16 residues long. CDR1 MNHEY and CDR2 SVGEGT come from the germline V gene. Here the CDR3 DNA reads TGTGCCAGCAGTTACCACAGCGGGAGCACCACAGATACGCAGTATTTT. This translates into CASSYHSGSTTDTQYF.

The chain has TRBV7-2 and TRBJ1-5; D gene unclear. Trimming stripped 7 bases from V and 0 bases from J, with 7 bases between. The CDR3 spans 13 residues. Germline lookup yields CDR1 SGHTA and CDR2 FQGNSA. The CDR3 protein is CASTENSNQPQHF. The DNA for the CDR3 is TGTGCCAGCACAGAAAATAGCAATCAGCCCCAGCATTTT.

The J gene is TRBJ1-5, the V gene TRBV5-4; no firm D call. Deletions cut 3 bases from V and 8 bases from J, with 9 bases between. CDR1 and CDR2 from the germline V gene are SGHNT and YYREEE (reference sequence). This CDR3 spans 12 amino acids. The CDR3 sequence: CASSSPSEPQHF. In DNA form, the CDR3 reads TGTGCCAGCAGCTCCCCGTCAGAGCCCCAGCATTTT.

This clone was observed at least ten times. The rearrangement links TRBV4-2 to TRBJ2-1; D may be TRBD2 (5 bases). Germline V CDR1 and CDR2: LGHNA, YNFKEQ. This CDR3 region has 16 residues. V was cut by 0 bases and J by 9 bases, with 18 bases left in between. CDR3 amino acids: CASSQDLRADLGEQFF. The DNA of the CDR3 is TGTGCCAGCAGCCAAGATCTGAGGGCCGACCTAGGTGAGCAGTTCTTC.

This clone occurred a few times. Other DNA variants within this sample encode the same CDR3. The chain recombines TRBV7-9 with TRBJ2-3; D is undetermined. The V gene lost 2 bases and the J gene lost 2 bases, with 8 bases spanning the gap. CDR3 length: 14 amino acids. The germline V gene encodes CDR1 SEHNR and CDR2 FQNEAQ (reference sequence). In DNA form, the CDR3 reads TGTGCCAGCAGCTTATCCCAGGCCACAGATACGCAGTATTTT. Its protein product is CASSLSQATDTQYF.